This paragraph covers one T cell receptor (beta chain) sequence. The target antigen is unknown. These data belong to a study of naive and memory T cell subsets. The study's findings and limits: In CD4 and CD8 cells, diversity dropped from naive through EMRA. Naive and memory repertoire findings lacked a ground truth for validation. In naive cells, over 90% of TCR sequences were seen only once. Especially in CD8 cells, naive repertoires contained a few larger clonotypes, possibly CD45RA-re-expressing memory cells.

This CDR3 contains 14 residues. Trimming cost V 5 bases and J 7 bases; bases outside gene matches: 8. The germline CDR1 and CDR2 sequences are MNHEY and SMNVEV (reference sequence). The beta constant-region primer was an equimolar mix of two oligonucleotides covering TRBC1 and TRBC2. The ligated cDNA underwent four PCR rounds using SP2 and nested alpha and beta constant-region primers. From the UMI-ligation and nested PCR reads, TCRdb called clonotypes with MiXCR, one entry per CDR3 protein. The sample holds under 150,000 distinct CDR3 sequences; roughly a fifth are singletons and the top ten take about 0.63%. Cells stained for CD3, CD4, CD8, CD45RA, CD27 and viability were sorted into four CD45RA/CD27 subsets.

Sequencing was carried out using naive CD8+ T cells from blood. The V and J genes are TRBV27 and TRBJ2-1; 7 nucleotides match TRBD2. The TCR comes from a human donor in good health. In DNA form, the CDR3 reads TGTGCCAGCAGTCCGGGACCGCGGGGGAATGAGCAGTTCTTC. Translated, it gives CASSPGPRGNEQFF.